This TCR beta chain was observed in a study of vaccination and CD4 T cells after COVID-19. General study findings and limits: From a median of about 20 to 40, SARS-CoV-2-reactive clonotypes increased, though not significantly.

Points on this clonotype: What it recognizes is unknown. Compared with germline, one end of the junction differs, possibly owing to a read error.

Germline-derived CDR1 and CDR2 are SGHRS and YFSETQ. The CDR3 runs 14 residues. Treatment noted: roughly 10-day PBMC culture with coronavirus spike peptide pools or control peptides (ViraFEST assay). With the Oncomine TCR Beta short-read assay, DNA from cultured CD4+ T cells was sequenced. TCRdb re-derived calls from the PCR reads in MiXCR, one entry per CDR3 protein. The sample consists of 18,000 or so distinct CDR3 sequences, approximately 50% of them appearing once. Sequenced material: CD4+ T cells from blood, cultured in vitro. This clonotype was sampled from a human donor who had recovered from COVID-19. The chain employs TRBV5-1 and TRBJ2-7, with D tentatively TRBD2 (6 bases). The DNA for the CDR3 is TGCGCCAGCAGCCCAAGGGTGGAGGGGTACGAGCAGTACTTT. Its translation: CASSPRVEGYEQYF. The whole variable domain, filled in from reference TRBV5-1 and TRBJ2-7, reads KAGVTQTPRYLIKTRGQQVTLSCSPISGHRSVSWYQQTPGQGLQFLFEYFSETQRNKGNFPGRFSGRQFSNSRSEMNVSTLELGDSALYLCASSPRVEGYEQYFGPGTRLTVT.